This TCR beta chain originates from a study of blood T cells in healthy people across ages. Background on the study: About one barcoded beta molecule per two T cells was captured by template switching. Findings and limits, study-wide: Diversity estimates from one million T cells were considered underestimates. Strong correlation existed between TCR beta diversity and naive T cell percentage.

Concerning this clonotype: Its specificity is unknown.

Combining a sample-barcoded 5' primer with a J-beta primer mix, a second PCR ran for roughly 6 to 12 cycles. TCRdb passed the 5' RACE reads through MiXCR, listing each CDR3 protein once. The data show about 800,000 distinct CDR3 sequences, roughly 46% seen once. Trimming took 7 bases from V and 4 from J, leaving 22 bases between them. This CDR3 has 16 amino acids. Germline V gives CDR1 SQVTM, CDR2 ANQGSEA. Specimen: blood. The sequence was obtained from a man of 80 years or more in good health. The V call is TRBV29-1, the J call TRBJ1-4, with a weak D call TRBD1 (5 bases). This chain's CDR3 is CSAPGGGRADNEKLFF. DNA of the CDR3: TGCAGCGCACCCGGCGGGGGGAGGGCCGATAATGAAAAACTGTTTTTT.